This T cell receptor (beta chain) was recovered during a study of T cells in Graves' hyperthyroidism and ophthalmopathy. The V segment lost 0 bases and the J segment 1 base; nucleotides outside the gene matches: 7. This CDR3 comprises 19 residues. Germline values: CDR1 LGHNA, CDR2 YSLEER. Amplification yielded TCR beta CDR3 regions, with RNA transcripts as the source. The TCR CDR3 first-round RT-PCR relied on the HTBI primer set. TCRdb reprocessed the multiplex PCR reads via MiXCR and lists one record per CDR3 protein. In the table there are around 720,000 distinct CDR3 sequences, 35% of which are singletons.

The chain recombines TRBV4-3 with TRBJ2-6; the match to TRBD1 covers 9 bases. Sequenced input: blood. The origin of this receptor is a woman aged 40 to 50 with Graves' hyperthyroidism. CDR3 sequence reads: CASSQDRTGVWSGANVLTF. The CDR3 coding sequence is TGCGCCAGCAGCCAAGATAGGACAGGGGTATGGTCTGGGGCCAACGTCCTGACTTTC.